The 30 T cell receptor beta chains listed next were all sequenced from one sample in a study of T cell changes during pregnancy in multiple sclerosis. Some clones are missing from TCRdb's copy, which holds only in-frame ones; the method was immunoSEQ multiplex PCR. Of some 37,000 clones listed, roughly 91% were seen once; the top ten hold about 0.58%. Sequenced here: CD4+ T cells from peripheral blood mononuclear cells, sampled in the first trimester of pregnancy. The receptors come from a female donor with multiple sclerosis, enrolled in a pregnancy study.

The chain has TRBV4-1 and TRBJ2-1, with unresolved D. The V gene's germline CDR1 is MGHRA and CDR2 YSYEKL. V was cut by 0 bases and J by 5 bases, with 11 bases left in between. The CDR3 spans 15 residues. CDR3 sequence (DNA): TGCGCCAGCAGCCAAGAGGAGATTCCGGACAATGAGCAGTTCTTC. Its protein is CASSQEEIPDNEQFF.

The V call is TRBV5-1, the J call TRBJ2-2; weak D call: TRBD2 (5 bases). The V end was cut by 3 bases, the J end by 3 bases, with 21 bases between. Germline V gene data show CDR1 as SGHRS and CDR2 as YFSETQ. This CDR3 has 18 amino acids. The CDR3 bases are TGCGCCAGCAGCTCCTTTCGGGATGTGTCAAGGGACACCGGGGAGCTGTTTTTT. This translates into CASSSFRDVSRDTGELFF.

The chain couples TRBV7-2 to TRBJ2-2; D call uncertain. This CDR3 contains 15 residues. Trimming stripped 1 base from V and 3 bases from J, with 9 bases between. Germline lookup yields CDR1 SGHTA and CDR2 FQGNSA. Written as DNA, the CDR3 is TGTGCCAGCAGCTTAGATCTCCGGGACACCGGGGAGCTGTTTTTT. As protein: CASSLDLRDTGELFF.

The rearrangement joins TRBV30 to TRBJ1-4, with D hard to call. The CDR3 runs to 15 residues. Trimming left V 4 bases short and J 0 bases short, with 12 bases between. CDR1 GTSNPN and CDR2 SVGIG come from the germline V gene (reference sequence). CDR3 residues: CAWKEKPATNEKLFF. The DNA for the CDR3 is TGTGCCTGGAAGGAGAAACCTGCAACTAATGAAAAACTGTTTTTT.

This chain uses TRBV7-6 with TRBJ2-3, with a weak D call TRBD2 (5 bases). V was clipped by 5 bases and J by 2 bases, with 8 bases between them. This CDR3 region has 13 residues. Germline loops: CDR1 SGHVS, CDR2 FNYEAQ. The CDR3 bases are TGTGCCAGCAGCGTCGGACTCACAGATACGCAGTATTTT. It specifies CASSVGLTDTQYF. The full variable domain, completed using reference TRBV7-6 and TRBJ2-3, is GAGVSQSPRYKVTKRGQDVALRCDPISGHVSLYWYRQALGQGPEFLTYFNYEAQQDKSGLPNDRFSAERPEGSISTLTIQRTEQRDSAMYRCASSVGLTDTQYFGPGTRLTVL.

This chain joins TRBV5-4 and TRBJ2-3; D gene unclear. Trimming took off 4 bases at V and 5 bases at J, with 17 bases between the two ends. CDR3 length: 15 amino acids. CDR1 and CDR2 from the germline V gene are SGHNT and YYREEE (reference sequence). Here the CDR3 reads CASSARQGRGDTQYF. The DNA of the CDR3 is TGTGCCAGCAGCGCCCGTCAAGGTCGAGGAGATACGCAGTATTTT. Full variable domain (missing parts from reference TRBV5-4 and TRBJ2-3): ETGVTQSPTHLIKTRGQQVTLRCSSQSGHNTVSWYQQALGQGPQFIFQYYREEENGRGNFPPRFSGLQFPNYSSELNVNALELDDSALYLCASSARQGRGDTQYFGPGTRLTVL.

The genes are TRBV5-1 and TRBJ1-3; D is undetermined. V was clipped by 4 bases and J by 6 bases, with 11 bases between them. Germline CDR1 and CDR2: SGHRS and YFSETQ. The CDR3 runs 13 residues. This CDR3 is CASSTRTSNTIYF. The DNA of the CDR3 is TGCGCCAGCAGCACGCGCACCTCAAACACCATATATTTT. The entire variable domain, with the rest obtained from reference TRBV5-1 and TRBJ1-3, is as follows: KAGVTQTPRYLIKTRGQQVTLSCSPISGHRSVSWYQQTPGQGLQFLFEYFSETQRNKGNFPGRFSGRQFSNSRSEMNVSTLELGDSALYLCASSTRTSNTIYFGEGSWLTVV.

This clone was seen only once. The chain combines TRBV28 with TRBJ2-1; TRBD2 is a possible D gene (5 bases). Germline lookup yields CDR1 MDHEN and CDR2 SYDVKM. There are 14 residues in the CDR3. V lost 7 bases, J lost 7 bases, and 17 bases lay in between. CDR3 in amino acids: CASTPLDGSNEQFF. DNA for the CDR3: TGTGCCAGCACCCCCCTTGATGGGAGTAATGAGCAGTTCTTC.

The chain couples TRBV10-3 to TRBJ2-3; TRBD1 aligns across 7 bases. Germline CDR1 and CDR2: ENHRY and SYGVKD. The CDR3 is made up of 15 amino acids. Trimming took 0 bases from V and 6 from J; bases not matched to a gene: 6. In DNA, the CDR3 is TGTGCCATCAGTGAGTCGACAGGGCAGGAGGATACGCAGTATTTT. Its translation is CAISESTGQEDTQYF.

V is TRBV6-1 and J is TRBJ1-4; TRBD1 matches 7 bases. Germline values: CDR1 MNHNS, CDR2 SASEGT. V was clipped by 7 bases and J by 6 bases; unmatched bases: 8. CDR3 length: 14 residues. CDR3 nucleotides: TGTGCCAGCAACGGCGGACAGGTATATGAAAAACTGTTTTTT. Protein sequence: CASNGGQVYEKLFF.

The chain carries TRBV27 and TRBJ2-7; 11 bases are a match to TRBD1. Trimming took 6 bases from V and 5 from J; bases not matched to a gene: 6. Looked up from germline, CDR1 is MNHEY and CDR2 is SMNVEV (reference sequence). The CDR3 is made up of 14 amino acids. CDR3 region: CASRRDRGENEQYF. In nucleotides, the CDR3 is TGTGCCAGCAGGAGGGACAGGGGGGAGAACGAGCAGTACTTC.

A word on this clone: At one of its ends the junction is not consistent with the germline gene, which may arise from a read error. The rearrangement uses TRBV6-1 and TRBJ1-1, with D unresolved. The germline gives CDR1 MNHNS, CDR2 SASEGT. This CDR3 comprises 13 residues. CDR3 protein: CANSEQSNTEAFF. Written as DNA, the CDR3 is TGTGCCAACAGTGAACAGTCGAACACTGAAGCTTTCTTT.

V gene TRBV10-3 combines with J gene TRBJ2-2; D is perhaps TRBD1 (7 bases). Germline V gene data show CDR1 as ENHRY and CDR2 as SYGVKD. The CDR3 sequence is 15 residues long. V was trimmed by 8 bases and J by 1 base, leaving 14 bases between them. CDR3 DNA: TGTGCCATCGGAGGGGGCGGAGAGAACACCGGGGAGCTGTTTTTT. Translated, it gives CAIGGGGENTGELFF.

This rearrangement joins TRBV19 to TRBJ2-5; 7 bases fit TRBD1. The CDR3 loop spans 13 amino acids. V lost 6 bases, J lost 5 bases, and 6 bases stayed unmatched. Per germline, CDR1 LNHDA and CDR2 SQIVND (reference sequence). The CDR3 DNA follows: TGTGCCAGTAGAACGGGACAGCAGGAGACCCAGTACTTC. It is translated as CASRTGQQETQYF.

This chain joins TRBV5-5 and TRBJ1-1; 11 bases line up with TRBD1. The CDR3 has 15 residues. J lost 1 base, V lost 4 bases, and 3 bases had no gene match. Germline CDR1 and CDR2: SGHKS and YYEKEE (reference sequence). The CDR3 DNA reads TGTGCCAGCAGCAGGACAGGGGGCGGGAACACTGAAGCTTTCTTT. Translating gives CASSRTGGGNTEAFF.

The chain combines TRBV7-7 with TRBJ1-1, with D perhaps matching TRBD1 (5 bases). The V gene's germline CDR1 is SSHAT and CDR2 FNYEAQ (reference sequence). The V gene lost 1 base and the J gene lost 7 bases, with 10 bases spanning the gap. This CDR3 comprises 13 residues. CDR3 amino acids: CASSLEQGDEAFF. The CDR3 nucleotides read TGTGCCAGCAGCTTAGAGCAGGGCGATGAAGCTTTCTTT.

The chain joins TRBV11-3 to TRBJ2-1, with 11 bases fitting TRBD2. The germline gives CDR1 SGHNT, CDR2 YENEEA. V lost 5 bases, J lost 5 bases, and 5 bases stayed unmatched. This CDR3 comprises 15 residues. CDR3 amino acids: CASSPGLAGHNEQFF. The CDR3 bases are TGTGCCAGCAGCCCCGGACTAGCGGGCCACAATGAGCAGTTCTTC.

This CDR3 is CASSSELRDSPLHF. CDR3 nucleotide sequence: TGTGCCAGCAGCTCGGAATTGAGGGATTCACCCCTCCACTTT. This rearrangement joins TRBV5-4 to TRBJ1-6; no clear D. The CDR3 loop spans 14 amino acids. CDR1 is SGHNT and CDR2 is YYREEE in the germline V gene (reference sequence). V shed 3 bases and J shed 8 bases, with 12 bases lying between them.

The chain recombines TRBV5-4 with TRBJ2-7; 8 bases agree with TRBD1. Germline V gene sequence: CDR1 SGHNT, CDR2 YYREEE (reference sequence). The CDR3 has 13 residues. Trimming took 4 bases from V and 5 from J; bases not matched to a gene: 5. CDR3 residues: CASSAVDRDEQYF. In DNA form, the CDR3 reads TGTGCCAGCAGCGCCGTGGACAGGGACGAGCAGTACTTC.

The V call is TRBV7-9, the J call TRBJ1-5; maybe TRBD1 (6 bases). The V end was cut by 1 base, the J end by 2 bases, with 9 bases between. Germline values: CDR1 SEHNR, CDR2 FQNEAQ (reference sequence). The CDR3 extends over 15 amino acids. CDR3 bases: TGTGCCAGCAGCTTAGATAAGGGGGGCAATCAGCCCCAGCATTTT. Amino acid sequence: CASSLDKGGNQPQHF.

This clone was counted between two and nine times. The rearrangement joins TRBV15 to TRBJ1-1, with D perhaps matching TRBD1 (6 bases). The V end lost 1 base, the J end lost 3 bases, and 9 bases lay between the germline ends. The CDR3 loop spans 14 amino acids. The germline CDR1 and CDR2 sequences are LNHNV and YYDKDF (reference sequence). The CDR3 DNA follows: TGTGCCACCAGCAGAGGCAGGGGCGACACTGAAGCTTTCTTT. Its protein is CATSRGRGDTEAFF.

This clone was detected only once. The genes are TRBV19 and TRBJ1-5, with D tentatively TRBD1 (6 bases). The CDR3 spans 18 residues. The ends were cut back, 3 bases at V and 0 bases at J, with 18 bases in the middle. Germline V gene lookup returns CDR1 LNHDA and CDR2 SQIVND (reference sequence). The CDR3 DNA follows: TGTGCCAGTAGTATTTCACCGACAGGCAGGGGTAGCAATCAGCCCCAGCATTTT. Translating it yields CASSISPTGRGSNQPQHF.

The rearrangement links TRBV6-1 to TRBJ1-2; no clear D. The CDR3 loop spans 12 amino acids. Germline CDR1 reads MNHNS; CDR2 reads SASEGT. V dropped 4 bases and J dropped 3 bases, with 6 bases sitting between them. CDR3 amino acids: CASSGTDYGYTF. In DNA, the CDR3 is TGTGCCAGCAGTGGGACTGACTATGGCTACACCTTC.

The chain has TRBV5-1 and TRBJ2-7; D call uncertain. With 1 base removed from V and 6 bases from J, the gap between germline ends came to 11 bases. Germline CDR1 SGHRS, CDR2 YFSETQ. The CDR3 sequence is 13 residues long. The CDR3: CASSLSRSGEQYF. DNA of the CDR3: TGCGCCAGCAGCTTGAGTAGGAGTGGCGAGCAGTACTTC. The complete variable domain, with remaining parts taken from reference TRBV5-1 and TRBJ2-7, reads KAGVTQTPRYLIKTRGQQVTLSCSPISGHRSVSWYQQTPGQGLQFLFEYFSETQRNKGNFPGRFSGRQFSNSRSEMNVSTLELGDSALYLCASSLSRSGEQYFGPGTRLTVT.

The chain uses TRBV5-8 and TRBJ1-5; 9 bases align to TRBD1. Trimming cost V 0 bases and J 7 bases; bases outside gene matches: 8. The germline CDR1 and CDR2 sequences are SGHTS and YDEGEE. The CDR3 covers 16 residues. The CDR3 sequence: CASSLGLDRGTQPQHF. The CDR3 nucleotides are TGTGCCAGCAGCTTGGGTTTAGACAGGGGGACACAGCCCCAGCATTTT.

The table lists this clone with a count of one. The rearrangement joins TRBV2 to TRBJ1-5; the D gene is possibly TRBD1 (5 bases). There are 12 residues in the CDR3. With 3 bases removed from V and 9 bases from J, the gap between germline ends came to 9 bases. Germline loops: CDR1 SNHLY, CDR2 FYNNEI. The CDR3, as DNA: TGTGCCAGCAGTGAGATAAGGGGGCCCCAGCATTTT. It encodes CASSEIRGPQHF.

V gene TRBV5-1 combines with J gene TRBJ1-4; 7 positions agree with TRBD1. The germline V gene has CDR1 SGHRS and CDR2 YFSETQ. The CDR3 contains 14 residues. The trim removed 4 bases at V and 8 bases at J, leaving 8 bases unmatched. The CDR3 spells CASSPWTGGEKLFF. CDR3 coding DNA: TGCGCCAGCAGCCCCTGGACAGGCGGAGAAAAACTGTTTTTT.

The chain joins TRBV4-1 to TRBJ1-3; D possibly corresponds to TRBD1 (5 bases). CDR1 and CDR2 (germline): MGHRA, YSYEKL. V was trimmed by 0 bases and J by 11 bases, leaving 17 bases between them. The CDR3 spans 15 residues. This CDR3 reads CASSQDGDWGRAIYF. CDR3 sequence (DNA): TGCGCCAGCAGCCAAGATGGGGATTGGGGCAGGGCCATATATTTT.

The chain joins TRBV6-5 to TRBJ2-4; D gene unclear. Germline CDR1 and CDR2: MNHEY and SVGAGI. Trimming left V 0 bases short and J 0 bases short, with 9 bases between. This CDR3 is 16 amino acids long. The CDR3 region has the DNA TGTGCCAGCAGTTACTCGGGCAAAATAGCCAAAAACATTCAGTACTTC. Translating it yields CASSYSGKIAKNIQYF.

Only one count was recorded for this clone. This chain connects TRBV27 to TRBJ2-5; D is uncertain. CDR1 and CDR2 from the germline V gene are MNHEY and SMNVEV (reference sequence). This CDR3 is built from 15 residues. V lost 5 bases to trimming and J lost 5 bases, with 18 bases between them. The CDR3 sequence: CASSPSRSPRETQYF. As DNA, the CDR3 is TGTGCCAGCAGTCCCTCCCGGTCACCCCGGGAGACCCAGTACTTC.